One and the same sample provided the 25 T cell receptor beta chains below, sequenced in a study of shared clonotypes between healthy human individuals. Sequencing was performed with immunoSEQ multiplex PCR; in TCRdb, only in-frame clones are kept and a portion is missing. The sample has roughly 890,000 clones, roughly 92% seen once. Naive CD8 cells comprised CD45RO-negative, CCR7-positively selected cells, excluding terminally differentiated effector memory CD45RA+ cells. Material: naive CD8+ T cells sorted from blood. The receptors derive from a man aged 30-40 years in good health.

V gene TRBV27 combines with J gene TRBJ2-7; 7 bases are shared with TRBD2. This CDR3 is built from 15 residues. CDR1 and CDR2 (germline): MNHEY, SMNVEV (reference sequence). J lost 0 bases, V lost 2 bases, and 4 bases had no gene match. The CDR3 sequence: CASSLRGLGSYEQYF. In nucleotides, the CDR3 is TGTGCCAGCAGTTTACGCGGACTAGGCTCCTACGAGCAGTACTTC.

The chain couples TRBV5-1 to TRBJ2-1, with D unclear. V was clipped by 0 bases and J by 7 bases, with 11 bases between them. CDR1 is SGHRS, CDR2 YFSETQ, per germline. This CDR3 is 14 amino acids long. This chain's CDR3 is CASSLATGLNEQFF. Here the CDR3 DNA reads TGCGCCAGCAGCTTGGCTACTGGTTTAAATGAGCAGTTCTTC.

This clone has only one observation. This sequence joins TRBV18 and TRBJ2-1; 12 positions agree with TRBD2. This CDR3 region has 17 residues. The germline gives CDR1 KGHSH, CDR2 LQKENI. V dropped 3 bases and J dropped 4; count of bases not matched to a gene: 7. CDR3 bases: TGTGCCAGCTCACCTACTAGCGGGAGGAGCCTATACAATGAGCAGTTCTTC. Protein sequence: CASSPTSGRSLYNEQFF.

This chain uses TRBV10-3 with TRBJ2-3, with TRBD2 matching 11 bases. V shed 8 bases, J shed 2 bases, and the junction held 3 bases outside the gene matches. Germline V CDR1 and CDR2: ENHRY, SYGVKD. The CDR3 has 14 amino acids. CDR3 residues: CAISSGRTTDTQYF. In DNA form, the CDR3 reads TGTGCCATCTCTAGCGGGAGGACCACAGATACGCAGTATTTT.

A note on this clone: The junction departs from germline at one end; a sequencing error may be responsible. The chain employs TRBV19 and TRBJ2-2; 13 bases are a match to TRBD2. This CDR3 has 19 amino acids. CDR1 is LNHDA and CDR2 is SQIVND in the germline V gene (reference sequence). CDR3 residues: CASSIRTSGRVLNPGELFF. CDR3 nucleotides: TGTGCCAGTAGTATTAGGACTAGCGGGAGAGTCTTGAACCCCGGGGAGCTGTTTTTT.

This sequence joins TRBV4-1 and TRBJ2-1; D might be TRBD2 (5 bases). Germline V lookup: CDR1 MGHRA, CDR2 YSYEKL. The CDR3 covers 14 residues. The germline V and J ends were trimmed by 0 bases and 8 bases, with 11 bases remaining between them. The CDR3 coding sequence is TGCGCCAGCAGCCAAGACTCCGAGGGAGATGAGCAGTTCTTC. This sequence encodes CASSQDSEGDEQFF.

This rearrangement joins TRBV7-9 to TRBJ2-1; a possible D gene is TRBD2 (6 bases). CDR1 and CDR2 (germline): SEHNR, FQNEAQ (reference sequence). The ends were cut back, 5 bases at V and 0 bases at J, with 11 bases in the middle. There are 15 residues in the CDR3. The CDR3 DNA reads TGTGCCAGCAGCGGGGGACTGAACTCCTACAATGAGCAGTTCTTC. It encodes CASSGGLNSYNEQFF. Together with reference TRBV7-9 and TRBJ2-1, the CDR3 gives the full variable domain: DTGVSQNPRHKITKRGQNVTFRCDPISEHNRLYWYRQTLGQGPEFLTYFQNEAQLEKSRLLSDRFSAERPKGSFSTLEIQRTEQGDSAMYLCASSGGLNSYNEQFFGPGTRLTVL.

The V gene is TRBV7-2, the J gene TRBJ2-7; D possibly corresponds to TRBD1 (6 bases). V was pared by 1 base and J by 7 bases, with 11 bases between. CDR1 and CDR2 (germline): SGHTA, FQGNSA. There are 13 residues in the CDR3. CDR3 sequence: CASSLGTGSEQYF. Here the CDR3 DNA reads TGTGCCAGCAGCTTAGGCACAGGGTCGGAGCAGTACTTC.

The gene calls are TRBV7-2 and TRBJ2-3, with 13 nucleotides matching TRBD2. This CDR3 spans 17 amino acids. Germline CDR1 and CDR2: SGHTA and FQGNSA. Trimming removed 4 bases from V and 6 bases from J; junction bases left unmatched: 10. In nucleotides, the CDR3 is TGTGCCAGCAGCTCGCTAATACTAGCGGGAGGGTTTGATACGCAGTATTTT. This encodes CASSSLILAGGFDTQYF.

This chain connects TRBV28 to TRBJ2-1; a weak D match, TRBD1 (5 bases). Germline values: CDR1 MDHEN, CDR2 SYDVKM. Trimming left V 5 bases short and J 0 bases short, with 17 bases between. CDR3 size: 17 residues. Here the CDR3 reads CASSTRLRGLSYNEQFF. CDR3 DNA: TGTGCCAGCAGTACCCGATTAAGGGGTCTCTCCTACAATGAGCAGTTCTTC.

Comment on this clone: Other DNA variants within this sample encode the same CDR3. The genes are TRBV6-5 and TRBJ1-5; perhaps TRBD1 as D (5 bases). The CDR3 length is 15 residues. Trimming left V 3 bases short and J 1 base short, with 10 bases between. From germline, CDR1 is MNHEY and CDR2 SVGAGI. Here the CDR3 reads CASSYGQGSNQPQHF. CDR3 coding DNA: TGTGCCAGCAGTTATGGTCAGGGAAGCAATCAGCCCCAGCATTTT.

The chain links TRBV28 to TRBJ2-7; D is perhaps TRBD2 (6 bases). Trimming left V 4 bases short and J 7 bases short, with 17 bases between. The germline CDR1 and CDR2 sequences are MDHEN and SYDVKM. The CDR3 spans 14 residues. Here the CDR3 DNA reads TGTGCCAGCAGTTGGACGAAGTGGGCGGGAGAGCAGTACTTC. Amino acid sequence: CASSWTKWAGEQYF.

V usage is TRBV2 and J usage is TRBJ2-5; D not certain. The germline gives CDR1 SNHLY, CDR2 FYNNEI. The CDR3 sequence is 13 residues long. V dropped 1 base and J dropped 5 bases, with 8 bases sitting between them. The CDR3 is CASSEGPSETQYF. The CDR3 DNA reads TGTGCCAGCAGTGAAGGCCCCTCGGAGACCCAGTACTTC.

V is TRBV29-1 and J is TRBJ2-7; TRBD2 might be the D (5 bases). V lost 4 bases and J 4 bases, leaving 11 bases between the germline ends. Germline assignment: CDR1 SQVTM and CDR2 ANQGSEA. The CDR3 has 12 residues. In DNA, the CDR3 is TGCAGCGTTGTTCGGGAACAATACGAGCAGTACTTC. Amino acids: CSVVREQYEQYF.

V is TRBV7-9 and J is TRBJ2-2, with D maybe TRBD2 (5 bases). Trimming stripped 4 bases from V and 10 bases from J, with 19 bases between. The CDR3 loop spans 15 amino acids. The germline V gene encodes CDR1 SEHNR and CDR2 FQNEAQ (reference sequence). The DNA for the CDR3 is TGTGCCAGCAGCTCGAGGACTTCCCACCGCTCGGAGCTGTTTTTT. Encoded protein: CASSSRTSHRSELFF.

This rearrangement joins TRBV6-5 to TRBJ1-4, with a possible D match to TRBD1 (5 bases). Germline CDR1 MNHEY, CDR2 SVGAGI. Trimming pared 2 bases from V and 8 bases from J, leaving 15 bases between. This CDR3 region has 15 residues. The CDR3 region is CASSYGPYRREKLFF. The CDR3 nucleotides read TGTGCCAGCAGTTACGGCCCGTACAGGAGGGAAAAACTGTTTTTT.

CDR3 region: CASSLGKEGAYEQFF. The CDR3 nucleotides are TGTGCCAGCAGCTTAGGCAAGGAGGGGGCCTATGAGCAGTTCTTC. V gene TRBV13 combines with J gene TRBJ2-1, with D possibly being TRBD1 (7 bases). Germline-derived CDR1 and CDR2 are PRHDT and FYEKMQ (reference sequence). V was cut by 0 bases and J by 8 bases, with 14 bases left in between. This CDR3 is built from 15 residues.

This sequence joins TRBV11-2 and TRBJ2-7; 11 bases are a match to TRBD2. There are 15 residues in the CDR3. The V gene end was trimmed by 5 bases and the J gene end by 1 base; junction bases not matched to a gene: 4. Per the germline V gene, CDR1 is SGHAT and CDR2 is FQNNGV. The CDR3 here is CASSGLAGGSYEQYF. As DNA, the CDR3 is TGTGCCAGCAGCGGACTAGCGGGCGGGTCCTACGAGCAGTACTTC.

About this clone itself: An end of the junction does not agree with germline; a read error may underlie this. The J gene is TRBJ2-1, the V gene TRBV19; a weak D match, TRBD2 (6 bases). Per the germline V gene, CDR1 is LNHDA and CDR2 is SQIVND (reference sequence). CDR3 length: 13 residues. CDR3 loop: CASSIEFLEGLIF. CDR3 coding DNA: TGTGCCAGTAGTATAGAGTTTTTGGAGGGGCTAATCTTC.

The chain has TRBV25-1 and TRBJ2-5, with TRBD2 matching over 14 bases. From germline, CDR1 is MGHDK and CDR2 SYGVNS. The CDR3 is 18 residues long. The V gene end was trimmed by 2 bases and the J gene end by 5 bases; junction bases not matched to a gene: 10. CDR3 in amino acids: CASSERLAGGPAVETQYF. The CDR3 DNA reads as TGTGCCAGCAGTGAAAGACTAGCGGGAGGGCCCGCAGTTGAGACCCAGTACTTC. The full variable domain, rest sourced from reference TRBV25-1 and TRBJ2-5, is EADIYQTPRYLVIGTGKKITLECSQTMGHDKMYWYQQDPGMELHLIHYSYGVNSTEKGDLSSESTVSRIRTEHFPLTLESARPSHTSQYLCASSERLAGGPAVETQYFGPGTRLLVL.

J is TRBJ2-3 and V is TRBV7-9, with a weak D call TRBD2 (5 bases). V lost 1 base to trimming and J lost 1 base, with 9 bases between them. The CDR3 spans 15 residues. The germline V gene encodes CDR1 SEHNR and CDR2 FQNEAQ (reference sequence). CDR3 nucleotide sequence: TGTGCCAGCAGCTTAGGCGGGCCGGGCACAGATACGCAGTATTTT. This sequence encodes CASSLGGPGTDTQYF.

The gene calls are TRBV7-9 and TRBJ2-5, with D possibly called TRBD1 or TRBD2 (6 bases each). There are 14 residues in the CDR3. Between the trimmed V and J ends, which lost 4 bases and 5 bases, there was a span of 14 bases. Germline V gives CDR1 SEHNR, CDR2 FQNEAQ (reference sequence). CDR3 sequence reads: CASSSVGAGETQYF. The CDR3 bases are TGTGCCAGCAGCTCCGTGGGGGCGGGGGAGACCCAGTACTTC.

V usage is TRBV7-9 and J usage is TRBJ2-2, with TRBD1 matching over 8 bases. J lost 6 bases, V lost 5 bases, and 17 bases had no gene match. Germline loops: CDR1 SEHNR, CDR2 FQNEAQ (reference sequence). This CDR3 has 18 amino acids. The CDR3 spells CASSLGPTGTGLPGELFF. DNA for the CDR3: TGTGCCAGCAGCCTGGGGCCAACCGGGACAGGTCTCCCCGGGGAGCTGTTTTTT.

V gene TRBV14 combines with J gene TRBJ2-7; unclear D gene. CDR1 and CDR2 (germline): SGHDN, FVKESK. Trimming removed 1 base from V and 6 bases from J, with 10 bases in between. The CDR3 loop spans 13 amino acids. The CDR3 DNA reads as TGTGCCAGCAGCCAAGTTGACGGACGCGAGCAGTACTTC. As protein: CASSQVDGREQYF.

V usage is TRBV28 and J usage is TRBJ2-5, with 9 positions matching TRBD1. Per germline, CDR1 MDHEN and CDR2 SYDVKM. The CDR3 spans 14 residues. Germline trimming cut 4 bases from V and 3 bases from J; bases unmatched to any gene: 3. CDR3 in DNA: TGTGCCAGCAGTTCCCGGGACAGGGAAGAGACCCAGTACTTC. This translates into CASSSRDREETQYF.